This entry features one T cell receptor (beta chain) sequence. Authors' data handling: Reference gene primer amplification gave estimated nucleated cell counts. Using immunoSEQ multiplex PCR, the repertoire was profiled, and TCRdb retains in-frame clones only, with some absent. The DNA gave D and trimming, while V, J and clone size come from that table. The sample records 100,000 to 120,000 clones, 88% being singletons. The data derive from a study of blood T cell repertoires in COVID-19. Background on the study: The United States, Italy and Spain were the sources of the acute and convalescent COVID-19 samples. PBMCs, B-cell-depleted T cells, or T cells provided the cDNA or gDNA that made up the material.

This CDR3 has 17 amino acids. This TCR was recovered from a human donor in a cohort sampled during active COVID-19. The chain links TRBV12-2 to TRBJ1-2; the table's TRBD1 call for D was not verified on the DNA. TRBV12-2 is noted as a pseudogene. The source material was peripheral blood. CDR3: CASRFGTNRGLAGGYTF. DNA for the CDR3: TGTGCAAGTCGCTTTGGAACTAACAGGGGGCTGGCTGGTGGCTACACCTTC.